This T cell receptor beta chain is drawn from a study of blood T cells in healthy people across ages (dated by TCRdb to the mid-2010s). The study in broad terms: In model experiments, template switching captured roughly one uniquely barcoded TCR beta cDNA molecule for every two T cells. Using deep sequencing normalized with unique cDNA molecular identifiers, the study measured how TCR beta repertoire diversity changes with age. The donors were divided into four age groups: young (average around 15 years), middle-aged (under 40), aged (under 70) and long-lived (82). To avoid experimental bias, donors of different ages were distributed randomly across sequencing lanes. Using the same blood draw, the study looked at two additional independent replicas of 1 million unique cDNA reads for two donors, one aged 18 to 30 and the other aged 80 or older. Results the study describes overall, beyond this receptor: Observed TCR beta diversity per million T cells fell roughly linearly with age, and a significant reduction was already apparent by age around 40. Conclusive comparison of naive and antigen-experienced compartments was prevented by the profiling of bulk unsorted PBMCs. Estimates of total diversity based on one million sequenced T cells were regarded as lower bounds and as underestimates. The CMV infection status of donors was not known, potentially confounding age-related changes in expanded clonotypes. Compared with the aged group, the long-lived group had more naive CD4+ T cells, fewer expanded clones and increased TCR diversity, suggesting age selection. A strong correlation was found between observed TCR beta diversity and the percentage of naive T cells measured by flow cytometry.

To note about this clonotype: Its antigen remains unidentified. No base qualities exist here, and no much larger clone lies one base off it.

Library method: 5' RACE. The listed sequencing device is Illumina HiSeq 2500. A second roughly 7 to 12 cycle PCR used a sample-barcoded 5' primer and a J-beta primer mix. A template-switch 5' adaptor carrying 12 random nucleotides introduced a unique molecular identifier onto each TCR beta cDNA molecule. Each sample yielded at least 2.5 million CDR3-containing paired-end reads. First-strand cDNA was synthesized from all RNA with the Mint cDNA synthesis kit, primed by a TRBC-specific oligonucleotide. All cDNA was treated with uracil-DNA glycosylase and then went through a first 18-cycle PCR with the universal primers M1SS and BC2_uni_R. Per the source publication's procedure: Normalization of each sample was performed by random selection of 1 million high-quality reads, each carrying a distinct molecular identifier. Instead of being binned into consensus sequences, reads that shared molecular identifiers were thrown out. CDR3 identification, clonotype clustering and error correction used MiTCR with a Q25 quality threshold and the strictest error-elimination algorithm. A nonparametric unseen species model using Euler transformation provided a lower-bound estimate of total TCR beta diversity. TCRdb reran the public reads through fastp at Q25 and MiXCR, keeping productive beta chains. Entries that share a CDR3 protein sequence are merged under the most common genes and DNA. These V and J calls rely on TCRdb rather than the paper's analysis. Counted in this sample were around 800,000 distinct CDR3 sequences; approximately 53% of them appeared once. The ten largest account for 40% to 50% of the sample.

Donors were 30 to 45 systemically healthy Caucasian individuals from Russia aged roughly 6 to 95 years. Each donor gave around 9 milliliters of peripheral blood, collected into EDTA-treated Vacutainer tubes. Ficoll-Paque density-gradient centrifugation was used to isolate PBMCs, with at least 7 million per sample. Total RNA was extracted from PBMCs with Trizol reagent, with at least 6 micrograms obtained per sample. For every donor, flow cytometry on a PBMC aliquot measured the percentage of naive CD45RAhigh/CD27high T cells. V gives up 7 bases and J gives up 2 bases, and the segment between their germline ends measures 16 bases. Including the terminal cysteine and phenylalanine, the CDR3 comprises 14 residues. The only DNA kept is the CDR3, 42 bases in frame from the first base. The germline V gene sets CDR1 to SGHRS and CDR2 to YFSETQ.

Sequencing was carried out using blood. The chain links TRBV5-1 with TRBJ2-7; the D segment is perhaps TRBD1 or TRBD2, each sharing 6 matched bases. This sequence originates from a man older than 75 in good health. The nucleotides read TGCGCCAGCCGATTTGGAGGGGGACCCTACGAGCAGTACTTC. Translated, this gives CASRFGGGPYEQYF.